The source of this T cell receptor beta chain is a study of OX40 agonist ivuxolimab in advanced cancers. Notes on the study in general: Fewer expanded clones were found on average in CD4+ than in CD8+ T cells. Doses of 0.1 to 3.0 mg/kg were accompanied by clonal expansion of CD4+ and CD8+ blood T cells by week 6.

TCRdb keeps only in-frame clones here, not all; method: immunoSEQ multiplex PCR. The sample has around 63,000 clones; 70% to 80% are singletons. CDR1 is LNHNV, CDR2 YYDKDF, per germline (reference sequence). The CDR3 extends over 12 amino acids. Trimming stripped 5 bases from V and 7 bases from J, with 12 bases between. Points on this clone: The antigen is not known.

This sequence originates from an adult with an advanced solid tumor such as melanoma, head and neck, liver or kidney cancer. The source material was CD4+ or CD8+ T cells sorted from blood, sampled in a trial of the OX40 agonist ivuxolimab. The rearrangement links TRBV15 to TRBJ2-7; D might be TRBD1 (6 bases). In DNA form, the CDR3 reads TGTGCCACCAGCCCCAGGGGCGGGGAGCAGTACTTC. Its protein is CATSPRGGEQYF.